This T cell receptor (beta chain) was observed in a study of regulatory T cells in long-lasting Graves disease. Overall study: It was over 5 years of antithyroid drugs, with positive TSH receptor antibodies, that meant persistent Graves' disease.

A word on this clonotype: Antigen specificity is unknown.

The time point is: persistent/refractory GD, antithyroid drugs over 5 years with positive TRAb. Extracted RNA from PBMCs served as the source of the TCR library. Patients met American Thyroid Association criteria for Graves' disease. Points from the study as a whole: Peripheral blood, not thyroid tissue, was the sole material studied. Possibly, accuracy suffered from the small sample size.

The length of the CDR3 is 15 residues. Germline V gives CDR1 MGHRA, CDR2 YSYEKL. V gave up 5 bases and J gave up 7 bases; unmatched junction bases: 9. Assembly of TCR beta libraries relied on iRepertoire HTBI primers together with Arm-PCR of CDR3 regions. Using its own MiXCR run on the multiplex PCR reads, TCRdb lists one record per CDR3 protein. Here the sample spans about 430,000 distinct CDR3 sequences, roughly a fifth being singletons. The origin of this receptor is a female donor with Graves disease. This chain connects TRBV4-1 to TRBJ2-2, with 8 bases lining up with TRBD2. The starting material was peripheral blood mononuclear cells (PBMCs), obtained when the disease was refractory, from a patient treated with antithyroid drugs. The CDR3 here is CASSATSVSIGELFF. CDR3 nucleotides: TGCGCCAGCAGCGCGACTAGCGTTTCAATCGGGGAGCTGTTTTTT.